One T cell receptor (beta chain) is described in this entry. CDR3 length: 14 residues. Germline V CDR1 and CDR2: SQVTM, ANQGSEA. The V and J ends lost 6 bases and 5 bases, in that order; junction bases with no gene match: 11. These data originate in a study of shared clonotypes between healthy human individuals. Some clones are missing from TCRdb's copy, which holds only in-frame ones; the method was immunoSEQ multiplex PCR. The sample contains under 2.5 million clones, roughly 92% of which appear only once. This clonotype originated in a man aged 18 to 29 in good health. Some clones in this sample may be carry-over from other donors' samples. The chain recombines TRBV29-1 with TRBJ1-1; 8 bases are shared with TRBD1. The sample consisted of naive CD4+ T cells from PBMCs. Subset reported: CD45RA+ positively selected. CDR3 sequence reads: CSVVNLRGQTEAFF. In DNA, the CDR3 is TGCAGCGTAGTAAACCTCAGGGGGCAGACTGAAGCTTTCTTT.